This T cell receptor (beta chain) was found in a study of T-cell memory formation after mild COVID-19. Study-level points and caveats: Memory cells collected pre-infection included some clones that later responded, suggesting cross-reactive memory joined. Later expanders leaned CD4+, whereas clones that contracted between day 15 and 85 were balanced CD4/CD8.

TCRdb used MiXCR to reprocess the 5' RACE reads, holding one entry per CDR3 protein. The table lists hundreds of thousands of distinct CDR3 sequences, around 17% of them singletons. The V segment lost 5 bases and the J segment 4 bases; nucleotides outside the gene matches: 13. CDR1 and CDR2 from the germline V gene are SGHAT and FQNNGV. CDR3 length: 17 amino acids. On this clonotype: Its antigen remains unidentified.

This TCR was sampled from an adult woman who had mild COVID-19 (a few samples of this study predate the infection). Cell type and time point are not known. This chain connects TRBV11-2 to TRBJ1-4; TRBD1 aligns across 7 bases. The sequencing sample was made of PBMCs or a T cell subset sorted from them (not recorded which). CDR3 protein: CASSPGPLGQINEKLFF. CDR3 nucleotides: TGTGCCAGCAGCCCCGGTCCGCTGGGACAGATTAATGAAAAACTGTTTTTT.